This T cell receptor beta chain was identified during a study of T cells in Graves' hyperthyroidism and ophthalmopathy. Findings and caveats of the study: Model output signaled ophthalmopathy a median approximately 6 months ahead of onset. Most clonotypes expanded in the thyroid (above 0.001) were also present in blood.

Germline V lookup: CDR1 LNHDA, CDR2 SQIVND (reference sequence). V was pared by 2 bases and J by 0 bases, with 7 bases between. This CDR3 has 15 amino acids. Diagnosis of hyperthyroidism was new in patients aged 18 to 65, and its duration was under 2 months. Each diagnosis was grounded in clinical symptoms, serum thyroxine and TRAb, thyroid ultrasound, and orbital computed tomography. Notes on this clonotype: Its antigen is currently unknown.

Researchers amplified the TCR beta CDR3 regions from RNA transcripts. Initially, a first-round RT-PCR of the TCR CDR3 employed the HTBI primer set. One entry per CDR3 protein, called by TCRdb with MiXCR from the multiplex PCR reads. The table records about 270,000 distinct CDR3 sequences, 15% of them present only once. This sequence originates from a woman between 45 and 60 years old with Graves' hyperthyroidism that later progressed to Graves' ophthalmopathy. The sequenced material came from blood. The rearrangement joins TRBV19 to TRBJ1-4; D not resolved. Here the CDR3 reads CASSISRSTNEKLFF. The CDR3 DNA reads TGTGCCAGTAGTATAAGTAGGTCAACTAATGAAAAACTGTTTTTT.